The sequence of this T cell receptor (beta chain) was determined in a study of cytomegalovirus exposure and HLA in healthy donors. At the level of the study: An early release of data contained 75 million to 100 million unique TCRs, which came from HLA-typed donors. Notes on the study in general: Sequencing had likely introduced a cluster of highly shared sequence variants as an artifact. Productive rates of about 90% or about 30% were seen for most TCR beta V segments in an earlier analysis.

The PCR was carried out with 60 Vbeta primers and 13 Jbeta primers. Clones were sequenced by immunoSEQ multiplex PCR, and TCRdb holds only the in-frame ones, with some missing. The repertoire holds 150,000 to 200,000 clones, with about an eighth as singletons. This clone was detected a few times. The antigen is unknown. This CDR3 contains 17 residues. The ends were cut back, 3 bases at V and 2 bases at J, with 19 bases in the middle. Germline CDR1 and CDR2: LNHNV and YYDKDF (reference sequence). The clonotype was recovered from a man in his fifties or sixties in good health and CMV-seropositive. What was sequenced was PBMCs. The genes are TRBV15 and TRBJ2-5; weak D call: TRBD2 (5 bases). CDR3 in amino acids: CATSSGNPLTVQETQYF. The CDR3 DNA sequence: TGTGCCACCAGCAGCGGGAACCCGCTAACAGTACAAGAGACCCAGTACTTC.